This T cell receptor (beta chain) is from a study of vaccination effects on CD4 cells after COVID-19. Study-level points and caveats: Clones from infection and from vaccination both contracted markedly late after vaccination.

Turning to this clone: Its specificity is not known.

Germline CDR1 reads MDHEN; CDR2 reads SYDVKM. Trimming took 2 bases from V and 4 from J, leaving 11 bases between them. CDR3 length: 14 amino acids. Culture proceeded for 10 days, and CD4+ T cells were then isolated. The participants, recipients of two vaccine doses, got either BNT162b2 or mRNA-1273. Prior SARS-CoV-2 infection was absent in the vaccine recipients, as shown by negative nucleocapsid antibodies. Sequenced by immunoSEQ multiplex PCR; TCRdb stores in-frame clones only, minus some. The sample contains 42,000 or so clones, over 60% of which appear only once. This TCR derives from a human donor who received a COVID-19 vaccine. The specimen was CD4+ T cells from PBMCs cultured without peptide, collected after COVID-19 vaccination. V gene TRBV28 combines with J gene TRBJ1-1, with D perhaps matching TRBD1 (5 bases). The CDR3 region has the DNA TGTGCCAGCAGTTTAACGGGGGTGGGCACTGAAGCTTTCTTT. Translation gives CASSLTGVGTEAFF.